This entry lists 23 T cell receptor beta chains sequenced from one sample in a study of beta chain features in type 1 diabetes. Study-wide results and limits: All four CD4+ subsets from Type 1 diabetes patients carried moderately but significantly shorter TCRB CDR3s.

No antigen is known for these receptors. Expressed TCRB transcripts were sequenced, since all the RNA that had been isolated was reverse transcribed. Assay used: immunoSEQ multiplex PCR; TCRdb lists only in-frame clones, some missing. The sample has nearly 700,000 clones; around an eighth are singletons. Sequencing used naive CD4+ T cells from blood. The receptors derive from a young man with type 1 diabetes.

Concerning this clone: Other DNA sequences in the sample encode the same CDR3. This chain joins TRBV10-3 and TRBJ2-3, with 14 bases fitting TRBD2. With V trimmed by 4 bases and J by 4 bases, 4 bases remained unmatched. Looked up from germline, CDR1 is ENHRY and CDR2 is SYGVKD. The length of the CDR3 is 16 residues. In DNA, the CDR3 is TGTGCCATCAGTGGGACTAGCGGGGGGCAAGCAGATACGCAGTATTTT. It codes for CAISGTSGGQADTQYF.

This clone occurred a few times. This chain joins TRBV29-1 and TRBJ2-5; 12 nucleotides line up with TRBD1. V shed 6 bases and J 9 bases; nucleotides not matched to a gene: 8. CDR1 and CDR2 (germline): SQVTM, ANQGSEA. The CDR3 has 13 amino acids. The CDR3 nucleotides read TGCAGCGTGGGGACAGGGGGCGAGGGGGCCCAGTACTTC. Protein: CSVGTGGEGAQYF.

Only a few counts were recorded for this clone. Here the CDR3 DNA reads TGTGCCAGCAGCTTGGTGGTCGGGCTCGCTTATGGCTACACCTTC. This translates into CASSLVVGLAYGYTF. The chain recombines TRBV5-5 with TRBJ1-2, with D uncertain. V shed 0 bases and J shed 5 bases, with 14 bases lying between them. The CDR3 spans 15 residues. The germline gives CDR1 SGHKS, CDR2 YYEKEE (reference sequence).

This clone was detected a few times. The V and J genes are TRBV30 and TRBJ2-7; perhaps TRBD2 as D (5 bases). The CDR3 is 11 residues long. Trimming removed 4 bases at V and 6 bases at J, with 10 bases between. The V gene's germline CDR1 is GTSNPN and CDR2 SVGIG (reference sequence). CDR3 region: CAWTGLGEQYF. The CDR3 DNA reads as TGTGCCTGGACGGGGTTGGGCGAGCAGTACTTC.

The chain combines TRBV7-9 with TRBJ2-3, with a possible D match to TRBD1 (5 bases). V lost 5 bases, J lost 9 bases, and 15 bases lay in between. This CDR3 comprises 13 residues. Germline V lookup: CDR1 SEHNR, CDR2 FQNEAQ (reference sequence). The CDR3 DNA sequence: TGTGCCAGCAGCCCCCAGGGCGAGGTGACGCAGTATTTT. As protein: CASSPQGEVTQYF.

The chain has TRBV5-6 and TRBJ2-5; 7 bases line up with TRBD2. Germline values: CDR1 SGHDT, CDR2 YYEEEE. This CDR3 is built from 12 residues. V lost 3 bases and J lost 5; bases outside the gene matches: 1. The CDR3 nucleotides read TGTGCCAGCAGCTGGGGAGGGGAGACCCAGTACTTC. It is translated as CASSWGGETQYF.

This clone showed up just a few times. The CDR3 sequence: CASSLAATGAGELFF. CDR3 DNA: TGCGCCAGCAGCTTGGCCGCCACAGGAGCCGGGGAGCTGTTTTTT. The chain employs TRBV5-1 and TRBJ2-2; a weak D match, TRBD1 (5 bases). The ends were cut back, 0 bases at V and 6 bases at J, with 12 bases in the middle. Germline assignment: CDR1 SGHRS and CDR2 YFSETQ. CDR3 length equals 15 residues.

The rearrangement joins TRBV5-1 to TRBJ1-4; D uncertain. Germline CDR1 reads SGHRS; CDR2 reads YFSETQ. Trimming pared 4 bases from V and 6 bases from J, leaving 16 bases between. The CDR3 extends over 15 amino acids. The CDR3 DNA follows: TGCGCCAGCAGCGCCTCAACGGGCCAGCATGAAAAACTGTTTTTT. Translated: CASSASTGQHEKLFF.

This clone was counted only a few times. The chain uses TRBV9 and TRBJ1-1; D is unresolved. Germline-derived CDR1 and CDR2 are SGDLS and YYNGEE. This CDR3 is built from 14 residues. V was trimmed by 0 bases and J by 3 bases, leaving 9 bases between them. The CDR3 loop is CASSVDSGYTEAFF. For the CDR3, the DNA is TGTGCCAGCAGCGTAGATTCAGGTTACACTGAAGCTTTCTTT.

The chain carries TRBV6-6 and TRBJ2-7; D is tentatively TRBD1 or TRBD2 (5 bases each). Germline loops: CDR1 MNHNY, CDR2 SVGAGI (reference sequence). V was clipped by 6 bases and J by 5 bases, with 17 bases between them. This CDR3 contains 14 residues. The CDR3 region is CASSTSRDVNEQYF. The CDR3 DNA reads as TGTGCCAGCAGCACAAGCCGGGACGTGAACGAGCAGTACTTC.

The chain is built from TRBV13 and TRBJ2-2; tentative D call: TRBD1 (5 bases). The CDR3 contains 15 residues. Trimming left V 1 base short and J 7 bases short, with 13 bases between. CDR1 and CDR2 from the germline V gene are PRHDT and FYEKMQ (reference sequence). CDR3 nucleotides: TGTGCCAGCAGCTTAGAACACGAAGGGGACGGGGAGCTGTTTTTT. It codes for CASSLEHEGDGELFF.

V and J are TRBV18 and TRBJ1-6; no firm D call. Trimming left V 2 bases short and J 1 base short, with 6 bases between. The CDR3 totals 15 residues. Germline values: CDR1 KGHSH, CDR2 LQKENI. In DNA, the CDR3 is TGTGCCAGCTCACCAGCAGGTTCCTATAATTCACCCCTCCACTTT. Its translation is CASSPAGSYNSPLHF.

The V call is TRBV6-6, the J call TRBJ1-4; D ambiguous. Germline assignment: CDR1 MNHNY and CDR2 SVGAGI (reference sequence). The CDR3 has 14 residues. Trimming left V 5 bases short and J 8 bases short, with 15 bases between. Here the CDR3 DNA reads TGTGCCAGCAGTCCGGGATCGACGGGAGAAAAACTGTTTTTT. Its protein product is CASSPGSTGEKLFF.

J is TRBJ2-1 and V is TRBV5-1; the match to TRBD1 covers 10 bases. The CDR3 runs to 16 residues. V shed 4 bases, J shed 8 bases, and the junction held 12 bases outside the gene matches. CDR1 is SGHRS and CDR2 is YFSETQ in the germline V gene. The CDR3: CASSAQPGTGVDEQFF. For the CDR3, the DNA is TGCGCCAGCAGCGCCCAACCCGGGACAGGGGTTGATGAGCAGTTCTTC.

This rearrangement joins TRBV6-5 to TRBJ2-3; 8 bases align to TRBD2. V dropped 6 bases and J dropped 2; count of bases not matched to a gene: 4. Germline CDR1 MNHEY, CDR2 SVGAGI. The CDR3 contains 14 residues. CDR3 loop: CASRAGAATDTQYF. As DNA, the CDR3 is TGTGCCAGCAGAGCGGGGGCCGCCACAGATACGCAGTATTTT.

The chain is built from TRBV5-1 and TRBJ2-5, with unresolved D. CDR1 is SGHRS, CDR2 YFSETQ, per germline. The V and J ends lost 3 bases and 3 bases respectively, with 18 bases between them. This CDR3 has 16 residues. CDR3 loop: CASSSTLAQGKETQYF. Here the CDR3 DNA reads TGCGCCAGCAGCTCGACCTTAGCCCAAGGAAAAGAGACCCAGTACTTC.

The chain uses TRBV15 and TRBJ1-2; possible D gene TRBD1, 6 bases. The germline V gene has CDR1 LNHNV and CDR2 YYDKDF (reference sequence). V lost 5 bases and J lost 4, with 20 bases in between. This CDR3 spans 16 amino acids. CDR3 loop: CATSPPPMGAAYGYTF. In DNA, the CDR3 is TGTGCCACCAGCCCTCCCCCAATGGGGGCTGCCTATGGCTACACCTTC.

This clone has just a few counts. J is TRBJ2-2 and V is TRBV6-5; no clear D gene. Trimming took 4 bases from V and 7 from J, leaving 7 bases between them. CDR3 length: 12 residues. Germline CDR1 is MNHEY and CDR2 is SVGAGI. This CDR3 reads CASSSPLGELFF. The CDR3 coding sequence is TGTGCCAGCAGTTCCCCTCTCGGGGAGCTGTTTTTT.

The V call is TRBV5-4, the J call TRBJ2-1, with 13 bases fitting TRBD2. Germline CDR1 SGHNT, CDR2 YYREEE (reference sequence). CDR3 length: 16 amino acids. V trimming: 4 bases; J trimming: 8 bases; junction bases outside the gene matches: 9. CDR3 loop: CASSLALAGGQDEQFF. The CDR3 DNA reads TGTGCCAGCAGCCTTGCACTAGCGGGGGGGCAAGATGAGCAGTTCTTC. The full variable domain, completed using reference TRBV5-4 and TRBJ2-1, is ETGVTQSPTHLIKTRGQQVTLRCSSQSGHNTVSWYQQALGQGPQFIFQYYREEENGRGNFPPRFSGLQFPNYSSELNVNALELDDSALYLCASSLALAGGQDEQFFGPGTRLTVL.

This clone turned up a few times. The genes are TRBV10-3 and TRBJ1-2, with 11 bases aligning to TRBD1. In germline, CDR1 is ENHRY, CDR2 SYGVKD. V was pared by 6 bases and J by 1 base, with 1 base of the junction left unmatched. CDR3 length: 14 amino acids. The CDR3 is CAIRGQGDNYGYTF. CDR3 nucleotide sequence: TGTGCCATCAGGGGACAGGGGGATAACTATGGCTACACCTTC.

In DNA, the CDR3 is TGTGCCAGTAGTATAGTACGGGACGGCAAAAACATTCAGTACTTC. This gives the protein CASSIVRDGKNIQYF. The chain is built from TRBV19 and TRBJ2-4; TRBD1 or TRBD2 may be the D gene (5 bases each). Germline V gene data show CDR1 as LNHDA and CDR2 as SQIVND (reference sequence). With 1 base removed from V and 3 bases from J, the gap between germline ends came to 10 bases. The CDR3 loop spans 15 amino acids.

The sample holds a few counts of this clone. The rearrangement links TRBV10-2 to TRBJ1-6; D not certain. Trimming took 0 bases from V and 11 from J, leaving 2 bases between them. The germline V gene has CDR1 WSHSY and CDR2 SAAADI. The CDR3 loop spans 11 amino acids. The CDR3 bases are TGCGCCAGCAGTGAGTCGACACCCCTCCACTTT. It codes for CASSESTPLHF.

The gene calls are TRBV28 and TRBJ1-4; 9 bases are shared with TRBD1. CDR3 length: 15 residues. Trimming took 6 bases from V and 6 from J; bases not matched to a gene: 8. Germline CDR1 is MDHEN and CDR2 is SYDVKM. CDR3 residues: CASSLRQGVDEKLFF. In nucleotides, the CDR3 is TGTGCCAGCAGCCTCAGACAGGGGGTCGATGAAAAACTGTTTTTT.